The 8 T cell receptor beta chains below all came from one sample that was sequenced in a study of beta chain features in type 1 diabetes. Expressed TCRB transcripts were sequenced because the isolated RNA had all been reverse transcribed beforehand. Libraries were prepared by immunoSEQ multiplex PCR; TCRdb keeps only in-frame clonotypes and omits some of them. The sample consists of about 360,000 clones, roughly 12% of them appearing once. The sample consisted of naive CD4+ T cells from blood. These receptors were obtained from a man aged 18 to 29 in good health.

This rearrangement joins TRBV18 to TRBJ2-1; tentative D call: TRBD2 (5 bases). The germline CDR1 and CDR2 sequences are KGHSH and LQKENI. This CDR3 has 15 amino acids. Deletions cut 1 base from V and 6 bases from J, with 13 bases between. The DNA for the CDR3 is TGTGCCAGCTCACCACTTGATAAAGGAGGCAATGAGCAGTTCTTC. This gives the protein CASSPLDKGGNEQFF.

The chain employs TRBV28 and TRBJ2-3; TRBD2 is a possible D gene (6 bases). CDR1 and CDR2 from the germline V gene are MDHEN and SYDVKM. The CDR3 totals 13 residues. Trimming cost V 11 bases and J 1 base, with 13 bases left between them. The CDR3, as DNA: TGTGCCTGTTTAGCTAGCGGCACAGATACGCAGTATTTT. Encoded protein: CACLASGTDTQYF.

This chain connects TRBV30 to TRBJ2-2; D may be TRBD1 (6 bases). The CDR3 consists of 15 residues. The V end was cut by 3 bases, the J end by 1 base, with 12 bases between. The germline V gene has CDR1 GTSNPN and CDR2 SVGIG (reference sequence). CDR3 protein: CAWREWGQNTGELFF. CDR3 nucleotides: TGTGCCTGGAGGGAGTGGGGACAGAACACCGGGGAGCTGTTTTTT.

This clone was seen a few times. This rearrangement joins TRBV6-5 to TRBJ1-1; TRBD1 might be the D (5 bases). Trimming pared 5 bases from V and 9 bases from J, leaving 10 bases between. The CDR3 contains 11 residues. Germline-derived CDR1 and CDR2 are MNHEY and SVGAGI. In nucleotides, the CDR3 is TGTGCCAGCAGTAGGGAGGGGAAAGCTTTCTTT. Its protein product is CASSREGKAFF.

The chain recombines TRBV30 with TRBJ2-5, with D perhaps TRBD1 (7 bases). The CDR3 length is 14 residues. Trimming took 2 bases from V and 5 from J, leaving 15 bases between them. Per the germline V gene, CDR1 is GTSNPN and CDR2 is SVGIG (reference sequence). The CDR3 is CAWSPGGGPETQYF. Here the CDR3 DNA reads TGTGCCTGGAGTCCCGGAGGGGGCCCGGAGACCCAGTACTTC.

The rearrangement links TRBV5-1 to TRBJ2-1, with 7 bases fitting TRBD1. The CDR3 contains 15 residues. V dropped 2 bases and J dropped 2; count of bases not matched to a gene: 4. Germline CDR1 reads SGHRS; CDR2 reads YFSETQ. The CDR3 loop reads CASSFTGDTYNEQFF. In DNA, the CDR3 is TGCGCCAGCAGCTTTACAGGGGATACCTACAATGAGCAGTTCTTC.

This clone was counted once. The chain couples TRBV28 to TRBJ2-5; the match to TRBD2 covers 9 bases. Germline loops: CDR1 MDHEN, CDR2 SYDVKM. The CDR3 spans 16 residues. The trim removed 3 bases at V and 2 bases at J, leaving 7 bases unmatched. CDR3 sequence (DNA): TGTGCCAGCAGTTTCAGTGGACTAGCGAGACAAGAGACCCAGTACTTC. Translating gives CASSFSGLARQETQYF.

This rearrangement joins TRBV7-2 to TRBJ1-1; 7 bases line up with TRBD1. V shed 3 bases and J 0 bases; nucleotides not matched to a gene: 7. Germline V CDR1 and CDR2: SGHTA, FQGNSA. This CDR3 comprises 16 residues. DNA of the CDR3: TGTGCCAGCAGCTTCGCAGGGGGGACCATGAACACTGAAGCTTTCTTT. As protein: CASSFAGGTMNTEAFF.